These 23 T cell receptor beta chains were all obtained from the same sample, sequenced in a study of T cell repertoires in cytomegalovirus infection. TCRdb processed the reads anew with MiXCR; each CDR3 protein has one entry. The sample lists 200,000 to 300,000 distinct CDR3 sequences; roughly 9.1% were seen once. Sequencing was carried out using PBMCs. These receptor sequences come from a human donor in good health (CMV status not recorded). Some clones in this sample may be carry-over from other donors' samples.

The chain employs TRBV19 and TRBJ1-1; D is undetermined. This CDR3 contains 13 residues. CDR1 is LNHDA, CDR2 SQIVND, per germline (reference sequence). Trimming pared 2 bases from V and 3 bases from J, leaving 7 bases between. As DNA, the CDR3 is TGTGCCAGTAGTATAAGCGGATACACTGAAGCTTTCTTT. It is translated as CASSISGYTEAFF.

This rearrangement joins TRBV29-1 to TRBJ2-3, with TRBD2 matching over 8 bases. Germline V CDR1 and CDR2: SQVTM, ANQGSEA. The CDR3 is 14 amino acids. V lost 4 bases and J lost 1; bases outside the gene matches: 4. CDR3: CSVVYSGGTDTQYF. The CDR3 bases are TGCAGCGTTGTGTATAGCGGGGGCACAGATACGCAGTATTTT.

Only a few counts were recorded for this clonotype. The rearrangement uses TRBV20-1 and TRBJ1-5; no clear D. The V gene lost 0 bases and the J gene lost 2 bases, with 8 bases spanning the gap. CDR1 is DFQATT, CDR2 SNEGSKA, per germline (reference sequence). This CDR3 comprises 14 residues. This CDR3 is CSAREWGGNQPQHF. The DNA for the CDR3 is TGCAGTGCTAGAGAGTGGGGAGGCAATCAGCCCCAGCATTTT.

There are a few counts of this clonotype. The gene calls are TRBV7-2 and TRBJ1-1, with D possibly TRBD1 on 5 matching bases. Looked up from germline, CDR1 is SGHTA and CDR2 is FQGNSA. V dropped 1 base and J dropped 5 bases, with 17 bases sitting between them. The CDR3 is 16 residues long. The CDR3 DNA reads as TGTGCCAGCAGCTTAGGACCGGGACTGGGGGGGACTGAAGCTTTCTTT. It encodes CASSLGPGLGGTEAFF.

This clonotype has ten or more counts. For the CDR3, the DNA is TGCAGCGTTGAAATCCCTCTCACCTTACGCACTGAAGCTTTCTTT. Protein sequence: CSVEIPLTLRTEAFF. V is TRBV29-1 and J is TRBJ1-1; D is ambiguous. Trimming stripped 2 bases from V and 4 bases from J, with 17 bases between. This CDR3 contains 15 residues. Germline CDR1 SQVTM, CDR2 ANQGSEA.

A few counts support this clonotype. V usage is TRBV20-1 and J usage is TRBJ1-1; D possibly corresponds to TRBD1 (5 bases). Trimming pared 0 bases from V and 4 bases from J, leaving 6 bases between. There are 12 residues in the CDR3. The germline V gene has CDR1 DFQATT and CDR2 SNEGSKA (reference sequence). The CDR3 bases are TGCAGTGCTAGAGATAGGGGCACTGAAGCTTTCTTT. Translation: CSARDRGTEAFF.

The V call is TRBV19, the J call TRBJ2-1; D possibly corresponds to TRBD2 (6 bases). The CDR3 length is 16 residues. Germline CDR1 LNHDA, CDR2 SQIVND (reference sequence). The germline V and J ends were trimmed by 6 bases and 5 bases, with 20 bases remaining between them. The CDR3 reads CASRLTVGGGDNEQFF. For the CDR3, the DNA is TGTGCCAGTAGGTTAACAGTGGGAGGCGGCGACAATGAGCAGTTCTTC.

This clonotype was seen repeatedly, ten times or more. The chain uses TRBV6-2 or TRBV6-3 and TRBJ2-7; the match to TRBD1 covers 9 bases. This CDR3 comprises 13 residues. The V segment lost 6 bases and the J segment 2 bases; nucleotides outside the gene matches: 2. Germline-derived CDR1 and CDR2 are MNHEY and SVGEGT. The chain's CDR3 is CASRGTGTYEQYF. CDR3 coding DNA: TGTGCCAGCAGAGGGACAGGGACCTACGAGCAGTACTTC.

This clonotype came up many times. The chain links TRBV12-3 or TRBV12-4 to TRBJ1-1; D is unresolved. The V gene lost 6 bases and the J gene lost 5 bases, with 13 bases spanning the gap. The CDR3 spans 13 residues. The CDR3 sequence: CASSLQVGTEAFF. The CDR3 DNA reads as TGTGCCAGCAGCCTCCAGGTGGGAACTGAAGCTTTCTTT.

This clonotype appeared many times. The gene calls are TRBV19 and TRBJ1-2; no firm D call. In germline, CDR1 is LNHDA, CDR2 SQIVND (reference sequence). V lost 3 bases, J lost 2 bases, and 16 bases lay in between. The CDR3 is made up of 16 amino acids. CDR3 in amino acids: CASSMKLSQINYGYTF. DNA for the CDR3: TGTGCCAGTAGTATGAAGTTGTCCCAGATCAACTATGGCTACACCTTC.

This clonotype was recorded a few times. The chain has TRBV7-2 and TRBJ2-7; D remains ambiguous. In germline, CDR1 is SGHTA, CDR2 FQGNSA. Trimming cost V 4 bases and J 3 bases, with 7 bases left between them. CDR3 length equals 12 residues. Here the CDR3 reads CASSSSDYEQYF. CDR3 sequence (DNA): TGTGCCAGCAGCTCGAGTGACTACGAGCAGTACTTC.

This clonotype showed up just a few times. The chain is built from TRBV12-3 or TRBV12-4 and TRBJ1-5; D not resolved. The V end lost 2 bases, the J end lost 6 bases, and 11 bases lay between the germline ends. The CDR3 has 14 residues. The CDR3 DNA is TGTGCCAGCAGTTTACGGCTTTTCGGTCAGCCCCAGCATTTT. Protein: CASSLRLFGQPQHF.

This clonotype showed up many times. The chain couples TRBV7-2 to TRBJ1-5; no firm D call. V was trimmed by 5 bases and J by 5 bases, leaving 10 bases between them. The CDR3 is 13 amino acids. Germline lookup yields CDR1 SGHTA and CDR2 FQGNSA. The CDR3 nucleotides read TGTGCCAGCAGCCCCGACTGGTATCAGCCCCAGCATTTT. Amino acid sequence: CASSPDWYQPQHF. Filled out from reference TRBV7-2 and TRBJ1-5, the complete variable domain reads GAGVSQSPSNKVTEKGKDVELRCDPISGHTALYWYRQSLGQGLEFLIYFQGNSAPDKSGLPSDRFSAERTGGSVSTLTIQRTQQEDSAVYLCASSPDWYQPQHFGDGTRLSIL.

J is TRBJ1-1 and V is TRBV7-9; D possibly corresponds to TRBD1 (6 bases). Trimming shortened V by 4 bases and J by 3 bases, and 12 bases separated the two germline ends. Germline lookup yields CDR1 SEHNR and CDR2 FQNEAQ (reference sequence). The CDR3 length is 14 residues. The CDR3 sequence is CASSYGAGDTEAFF. The CDR3 nucleotides read TGTGCCAGCAGCTATGGGGCAGGGGACACTGAAGCTTTCTTT.

In DNA, the CDR3 is TGTGCCATCAGGGGAAACGAGCAGTACTTC. Protein sequence: CAIRGNEQYF. This chain connects TRBV10-3 to TRBJ2-7; D unclear. The germline V gene has CDR1 ENHRY and CDR2 SYGVKD. The CDR3 is made up of 10 amino acids. Trimming took 6 bases from V and 5 from J, leaving 5 bases between them.

This chain connects TRBV4-2 to TRBJ2-2; 9 positions agree with TRBD1. CDR3 length: 17 residues. V was pared by 2 bases and J by 2 bases, with 6 bases of the junction left unmatched. Germline V gene data show CDR1 as LGHNA and CDR2 as YNFKEQ. CDR3 nucleotide sequence: TGTGCCAGCAGCCAACGACAACAGGGGGCAAACACCGGGGAGCTGTTTTTT. It codes for CASSQRQQGANTGELFF.

The chain combines TRBV24-1 with TRBJ2-7, with 7 nucleotides matching TRBD1. Germline CDR1 and CDR2: KGHDR and SFDVKD. The CDR3 totals 18 residues. V lost 5 bases to trimming and J lost 4 bases; unmatched junction nucleotides: 19. CDR3: CATSVPHRPGQSSYEQYF. CDR3 nucleotide sequence: TGTGCCACCAGTGTTCCCCACCGGCCGGGACAGTCCTCGTACGAGCAGTACTTC.

This clonotype was detected a few times. The chain combines TRBV19 with TRBJ1-1, with no clear D. CDR1 is LNHDA, CDR2 SQIVND, per germline (reference sequence). The V end was cut by 3 bases, the J end by 6 bases, with 8 bases between. The CDR3 loop spans 12 amino acids. The CDR3 DNA sequence: TGTGCCAGTAGTATCTCGCTGGCTGAAGCTTTCTTT. Amino acids: CASSISLAEAFF.

This clonotype has at least ten counts. The chain uses TRBV29-1 and TRBJ1-1; D ambiguous. This CDR3 comprises 13 residues. CDR1 and CDR2 from the germline V gene are SQVTM and ANQGSEA. V was trimmed by 1 base and J by 4 bases, leaving 10 bases between them. The CDR3 bases are TGCAGCGTTGAAGTTGAGGCGGGCACTGAAGCTTTCTTT. Its protein product is CSVEVEAGTEAFF.

The CDR3 nucleotides are TGTGCCTGGAGTGCCGGGACAAAGGCTTTCTTT. Its protein product is CAWSAGTKAFF. The genes are TRBV30 and TRBJ1-1, with a weak D call TRBD1 (6 bases). Trimming cost V 1 base and J 11 bases, with 11 bases left between them. The germline V gene encodes CDR1 GTSNPN and CDR2 SVGIG (reference sequence). The CDR3 consists of 11 residues.

The rearrangement joins TRBV5-1 to TRBJ2-3; D remains unclear. CDR3 length: 13 amino acids. Trimming pared 0 bases from V and 4 bases from J, leaving 6 bases between. Germline V lookup: CDR1 SGHRS, CDR2 YFSETQ. The DNA for the CDR3 is TGCGCCAGCAGCTTGGAACGTGCAGATACGCAGTATTTT. Residues: CASSLERADTQYF.

At least ten counts were recorded for this clonotype. This chain links TRBV7-2 with TRBJ1-3; D is unresolved. In germline, CDR1 is SGHTA, CDR2 FQGNSA. The CDR3 is 14 residues long. Trimming left V 1 base short and J 2 bases short, with 6 bases between. The CDR3 DNA sequence: TGTGCCAGCAGCTTAGGTTTGACTGGAAACACCATATATTTT. It specifies CASSLGLTGNTIYF.

This clonotype was observed at least ten times. The rearrangement joins TRBV7-9 to TRBJ2-7, with D unresolved. V gave up 0 bases and J gave up 1 base, with 10 bases separating them. The germline gives CDR1 SEHNR, CDR2 FQNEAQ (reference sequence). CDR3 length: 15 residues. The CDR3 sequence: CASSLAGSQSYEQYF. The CDR3 nucleotides read TGTGCCAGCAGCTTAGCAGGGTCCCAATCCTACGAGCAGTACTTC.